This paragraph covers one T cell receptor beta chain sequence. It lacks a known antigen. No per-base quality is available; no much larger clone lies one base away. This sample was included in a study of control samples from healthy donors and cancer patients (dated by TCRdb to the early 2020s). The library was made by the immunoSEQ multiplex PCR assay. Here the immuneACCESS table is served through TCRdb, limited to in-frame sequences with V and J called. Missing clones are a known gap in these copies; in checked studies unresolved V genes cover under half, and the rest lacks a known reason. In this sample the table shows 100,000 to 150,000 clones, roughly 88% of which occur a single time. The ten largest clones take up roughly 3.1% of the sample. The sample comprised blood. The receptor's source is a man aged 50 to 59 in good health.

The bases read TGTGCCAGCAGCTTGTTTGGCGAGCAGTACTTC. Its product reads: CASSLFGEQYF. Here the chain combines TRBV7-6 and TRBJ2-7, with no reliable assignment of the D segment. CDR1 and CDR2, looked up from the germline V gene, are SGHVS and FNYEAQ. V gives up 3 bases and J gives up 6 bases, and the segment between their germline ends measures 6 bases. The CDR3 covers 11 residues, taking in both the cysteine and the phenylalanine. The CDR3 DNA has 33 bases and is translated from base 1.